The T cell receptor beta chain under discussion was sequenced for a study of T cell responses to AZD1222 COVID-19 vaccine. Germline loops: CDR1 MRHNA, CDR2 SNTAGT. There are 16 residues in the CDR3. V lost 2 bases, J lost 4 bases, and 14 bases lay in between. Produced via immunoSEQ multiplex PCR; TCRdb's table is partial and in-frame only. The table has 110,000 to 150,000 clones, around 90% seen once. General study findings and limits: Baseline seropositivity characterized only a handful of AZD1222 recipients. Spike-specific TCR breadth and depth grew following two AZD1222 doses. Repertoire sampling occurred only after the peak T cell response.

In its sample, this clone was seen many times. The antigen is unknown. This TCR derives from an adult in good health. Specimen: peripheral blood, collected on day 0 of AZD1222 vaccination. The chain uses TRBV6-4 and TRBJ2-2, with D hard to call. The CDR3 DNA is TGTGCCAGCAGTGACGAGGAAAAGGGATTCACCGGGGAGCTGTTTTTT. Protein: CASSDEEKGFTGELFF.